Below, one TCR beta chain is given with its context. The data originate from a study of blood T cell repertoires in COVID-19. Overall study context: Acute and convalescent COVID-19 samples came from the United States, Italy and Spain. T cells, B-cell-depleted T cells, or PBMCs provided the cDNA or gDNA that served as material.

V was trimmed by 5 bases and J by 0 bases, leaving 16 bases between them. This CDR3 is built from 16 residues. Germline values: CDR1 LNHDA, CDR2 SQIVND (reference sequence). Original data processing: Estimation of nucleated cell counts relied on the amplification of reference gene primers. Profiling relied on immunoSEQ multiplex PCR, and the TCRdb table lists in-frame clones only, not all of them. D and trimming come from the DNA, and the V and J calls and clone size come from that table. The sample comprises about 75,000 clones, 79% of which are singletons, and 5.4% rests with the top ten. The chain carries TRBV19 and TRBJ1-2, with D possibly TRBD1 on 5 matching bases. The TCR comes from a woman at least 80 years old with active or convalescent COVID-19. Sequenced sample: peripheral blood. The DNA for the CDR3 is TGTGCCAGTAGTCCCACTGGGGGGGTAGCTAACTATGGCTACACCTTC. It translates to CASSPTGGVANYGYTF.